This T cell receptor beta chain comes out of a study of naive and memory T cell subsets. Both TRBC1 and TRBC2 were covered by a beta constant-region primer of two equimolar oligonucleotides. MiXCR was run by TCRdb on the UMI-ligation and nested PCR reads, yielding one entry per CDR3 protein. The data contain 150,000 or so distinct CDR3 sequences, 15% to 20% of them seen just once; the ten biggest clones take up approximately 0.13%. Germline V gene lookup returns CDR1 SEHNR and CDR2 FQNEAQ (reference sequence). Deletions cut 4 bases from V and 7 bases from J, with 9 bases between. The CDR3 extends over 12 amino acids. After the first PCR, alpha and beta chain libraries were processed separately. CD4+ T cell IFNgamma after overnight CMV lysate exposure gave donor CMV status. Study observations and caveats: Clonotypes here are unpaired alpha or beta chain sequences. Diversity fell and Gini index rose from naive through CM, EM, EMRA.

In its sample, this clonotype was seen many times. Its target is unknown. This clonotype was obtained from a human donor in good health. Sequenced sample: naive CD4+ T cells from blood. The V gene is TRBV7-9, the J gene TRBJ2-3; D call uncertain. Written as DNA, the CDR3 is TGTGCCAGCAGCTCCCTAAGTTATACGCAGTATTTT. Amino acids: CASSSLSYTQYF.